This T cell receptor beta chain was captured by sequencing in a study of lymphopenia after photon versus proton radiotherapy. Study-wide results and caveats: Proton therapy kept repertoires fairly stable, unlike photons, which gained effector/memory cells. Survival link was tested only in deceased patients; proton benefit remains a possibility. After lymphocyte nadir, photon-treated repertoires showed oligoclonal expansion, especially CD8+ Temra.

Remarks on this clone: The target antigen is unknown.

This CDR3 is built from 14 residues. The V gene lost 7 bases and the J gene lost 0 bases, with 13 bases spanning the gap. CDR1 and CDR2 from the germline V gene are MNHEY and SMNVEV (reference sequence). TCRdb keeps only in-frame clones here, not all; method: immunoSEQ multiplex PCR. Among 70,000 or so clones listed, approximately 90% were seen once. The receptor comes from a woman in her thirties or forties with cholangiocarcinoma. The chain employs TRBV27 and TRBJ2-7; D gene uncertain. Sequencing was performed on peripheral blood, taken from a patient treated with photon-based radiotherapy. Here the CDR3 reads CASMWGRDSYEQYF. The CDR3 DNA follows: TGTGCCAGCATGTGGGGTAGGGACTCCTACGAGCAGTACTTC.